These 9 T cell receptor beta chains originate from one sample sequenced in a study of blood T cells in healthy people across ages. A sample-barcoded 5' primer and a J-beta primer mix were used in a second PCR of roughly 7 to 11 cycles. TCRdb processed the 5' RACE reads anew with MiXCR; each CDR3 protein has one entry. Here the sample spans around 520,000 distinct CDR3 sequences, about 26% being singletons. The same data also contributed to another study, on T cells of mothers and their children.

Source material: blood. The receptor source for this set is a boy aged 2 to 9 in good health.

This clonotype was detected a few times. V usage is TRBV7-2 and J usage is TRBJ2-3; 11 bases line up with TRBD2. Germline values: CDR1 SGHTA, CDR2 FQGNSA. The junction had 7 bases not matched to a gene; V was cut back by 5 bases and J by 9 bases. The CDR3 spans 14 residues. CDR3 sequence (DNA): TGTGCCAGCAGCGAGCTAGCGGGAGGCGCAACGCAGTATTTT. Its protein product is CASSELAGGATQYF.

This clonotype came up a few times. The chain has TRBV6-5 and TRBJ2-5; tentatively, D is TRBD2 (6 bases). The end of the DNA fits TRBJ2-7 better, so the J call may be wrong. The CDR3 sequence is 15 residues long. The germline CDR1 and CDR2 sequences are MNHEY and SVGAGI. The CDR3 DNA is TGTGCCAGCAGTCCGGTGTGGGACTCCTCCTACGAGCAGTACTTC. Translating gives CASSPVWDSSYEQYF.

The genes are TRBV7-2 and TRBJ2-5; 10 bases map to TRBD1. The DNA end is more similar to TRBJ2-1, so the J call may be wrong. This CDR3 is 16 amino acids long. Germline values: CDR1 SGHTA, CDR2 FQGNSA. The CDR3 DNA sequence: TGTGCCAGCAGCGCGTACCGGGACAGGGGAGGCAATGAGCAGTTCTTC. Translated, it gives CASSAYRDRGGNEQFF.

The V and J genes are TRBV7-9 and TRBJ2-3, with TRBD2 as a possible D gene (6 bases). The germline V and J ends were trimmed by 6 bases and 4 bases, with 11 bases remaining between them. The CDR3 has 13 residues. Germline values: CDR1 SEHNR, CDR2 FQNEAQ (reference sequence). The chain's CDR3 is CASSGWEADTQYF. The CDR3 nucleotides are TGTGCCAGCAGTGGGTGGGAGGCAGATACGCAGTATTTT.

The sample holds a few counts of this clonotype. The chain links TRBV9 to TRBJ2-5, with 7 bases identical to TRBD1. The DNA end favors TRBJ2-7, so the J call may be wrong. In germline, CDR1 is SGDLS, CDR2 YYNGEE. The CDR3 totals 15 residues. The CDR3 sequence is CASSVEGANVYEQYF. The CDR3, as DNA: TGTGCCAGCAGCGTTGAGGGGGCAAACGTCTACGAGCAGTACTTC.

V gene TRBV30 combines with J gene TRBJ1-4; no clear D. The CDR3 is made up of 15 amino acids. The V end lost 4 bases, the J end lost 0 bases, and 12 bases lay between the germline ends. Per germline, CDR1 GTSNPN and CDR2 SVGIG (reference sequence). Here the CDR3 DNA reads TGTGCCTGGAACTCCGGGTCTGCAACTAATGAAAAACTGTTTTTT. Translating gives CAWNSGSATNEKLFF.

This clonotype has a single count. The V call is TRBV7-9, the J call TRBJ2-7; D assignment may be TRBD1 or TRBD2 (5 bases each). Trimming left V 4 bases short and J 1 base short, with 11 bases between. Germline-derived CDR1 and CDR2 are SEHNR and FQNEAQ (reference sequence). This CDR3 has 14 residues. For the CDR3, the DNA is TGTGCCAGCAGCTGGGGGACGGTTTCCTACGAGCAGTACTTC. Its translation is CASSWGTVSYEQYF.

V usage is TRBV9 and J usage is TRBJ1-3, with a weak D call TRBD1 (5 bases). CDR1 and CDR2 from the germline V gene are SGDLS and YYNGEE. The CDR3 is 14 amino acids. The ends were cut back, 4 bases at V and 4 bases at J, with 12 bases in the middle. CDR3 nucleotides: TGTGCCAGCAGCCTGGGGACGCGGGGAAACACCATATATTTT. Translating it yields CASSLGTRGNTIYF. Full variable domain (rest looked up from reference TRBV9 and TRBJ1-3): DSGVTQTPKHLITATGQRVTLRCSPRSGDLSVYWYQQSLDQGLQFLIQYYNGEERAKGNILERFSAQQFPDLHSELNLSSLELGDSALYFCASSLGTRGNTIYFGEGSWLTVV.

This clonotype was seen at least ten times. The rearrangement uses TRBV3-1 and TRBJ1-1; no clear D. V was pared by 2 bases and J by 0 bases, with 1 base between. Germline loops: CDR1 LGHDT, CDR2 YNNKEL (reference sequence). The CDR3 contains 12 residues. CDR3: CASSQLNTEAFF. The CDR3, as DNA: TGTGCCAGCAGCCAATTGAACACTGAAGCTTTCTTT.